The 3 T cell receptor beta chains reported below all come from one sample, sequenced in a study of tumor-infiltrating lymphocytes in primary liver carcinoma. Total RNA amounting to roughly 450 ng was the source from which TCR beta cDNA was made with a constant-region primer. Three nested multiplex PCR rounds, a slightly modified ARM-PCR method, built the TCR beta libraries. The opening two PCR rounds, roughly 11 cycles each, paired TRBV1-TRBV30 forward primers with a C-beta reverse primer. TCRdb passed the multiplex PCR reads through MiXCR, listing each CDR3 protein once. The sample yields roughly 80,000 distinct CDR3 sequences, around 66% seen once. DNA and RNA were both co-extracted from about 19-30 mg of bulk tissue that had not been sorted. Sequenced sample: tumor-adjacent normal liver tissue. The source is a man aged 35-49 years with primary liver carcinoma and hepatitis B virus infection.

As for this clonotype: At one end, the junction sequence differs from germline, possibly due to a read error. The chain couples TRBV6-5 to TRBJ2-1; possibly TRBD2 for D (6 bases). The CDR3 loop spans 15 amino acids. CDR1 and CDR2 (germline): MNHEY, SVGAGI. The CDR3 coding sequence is TGTGCCAGCGGTTACGGGAGCAACTTTAACAATGAGCAGTTCTTC. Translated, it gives CASGYGSNFNNEQFF.

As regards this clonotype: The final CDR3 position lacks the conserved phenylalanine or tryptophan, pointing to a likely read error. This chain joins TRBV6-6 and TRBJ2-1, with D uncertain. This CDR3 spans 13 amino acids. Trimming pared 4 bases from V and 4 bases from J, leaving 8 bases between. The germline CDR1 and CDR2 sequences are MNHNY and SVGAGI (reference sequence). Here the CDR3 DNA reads TGTGCCAGCAGTTTGGGCCTGTACAATGAGCAGTTCTCA. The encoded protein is CASSLGLYNEQFS.

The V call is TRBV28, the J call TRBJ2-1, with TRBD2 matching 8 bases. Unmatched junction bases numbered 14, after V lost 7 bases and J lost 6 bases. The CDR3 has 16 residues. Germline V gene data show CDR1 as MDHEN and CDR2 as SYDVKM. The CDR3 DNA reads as TGTGCCAGCACTCGCCTCGGAGTAGCGGGACGCAATGAGCAGTTCTTC. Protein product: CASTRLGVAGRNEQFF.